This is a list of T cell receptor beta chains from one sample in a study of control samples from healthy donors and cancer patients. TCRdb's copy holds only in-frame clones and misses some; the assay was immunoSEQ multiplex PCR. The sample lists 70,000 to 95,000 clones, approximately 93% occurring once. The sequenced material came from PBMCs. These receptor sequences come from a woman between 40 and 50 years old with lung cancer. CDR3s include the opening cysteine and the closing phenylalanine or tryptophan. A D gene is named only where the DNA matches it firmly. Not every row has a clone size; where given, it reads once, few, many or a size class.

D	V	size	J	DNA	CDR3
TRBD2	TRBV11-1	NA	TRBJ2-7	TGTGCCAGCAGCCACGGGACTAAGAACCCCTACGAGCAGTACTTC	CASSHGTKNPYEQYF
TRBD2	TRBV16	NA	TRBJ2-5	TGTGCCAGCAGCCAAAGATGGCTAGCGGGGAACCAAGAGACCCAGTACTTC	CASSQRWLAGNQETQYF
NA	TRBV27	NA	TRBJ2-1	TGTGCCAGCAGTTTATCAGTCTTTGACCGCTCCTACAATGAGCAGTTCTTC	CASSLSVFDRSYNEQFF
TRBD1	TRBV5-1	NA	TRBJ2-6	TGCGCCAGCAGCCAACAGGGGCAAGGGAGCTCTGGGGCCAACGTCCTGACTTTC	CASSQQGQGSSGANVLTF
NA	TRBV5-6	once	TRBJ1-2	TGTGCCACCCAGACCGGGGGGCTAATATATGGCTACACCTTC	CATQTGGLIYGYTF
TRBD1	TRBV11-2	NA	TRBJ1-6	TGTGCCAGCAGCTTAGAGACAGGGTTTTATTCACCCCTCCACTTT	CASSLETGFYSPLHF
NA	TRBV10-3	NA	TRBJ2-2	TGTGCCATCAGTGAAGCTAGAGGGGGGACTGGGGAGCTGTTTTTT	CAISEARGGTGELFF
NA	TRBV7-2	NA	TRBJ1-1	TGTGCCAGCAGCTTAGGGCCCCTCAACACTGAAGCTTTCTTT	CASSLGPLNTEAFF
NA	TRBV12-3/TRBV12-4	NA	TRBJ2-7	TGTGCCAGCAGTGCGTCCTACGAGCAGTACTTC	CASSASYEQYF
TRBD1	TRBV28	NA	TRBJ1-2	TGTGCCAGCAGTTTATCGGCAGGGGGTAAAGGCTACACCTTC	CASSLSAGGKGYTF
TRBD1	TRBV10-3	NA	TRBJ2-3	TGTGCCTCCTTCGAGGGGGCGTTAGGAGATACGCAGTATTTT	CASFEGALGDTQYF
NA	TRBV24-1	NA	TRBJ2-5	TGTGCCACCTCGAAGGGGCGGGGAGAGACCCAGTACTTC	CATSKGRGETQYF
NA	TRBV3-1/TRBV3-2	NA	TRBJ2-7	TGTGCCAGCAGCCACTACCAGACCCCGAACCTCTACGAGCAGTACTTC	CASSHYQTPNLYEQYF
NA	TRBV4-1	NA	TRBJ1-1	TGCGCCAGCAGCCAAGGGGGACGGGTGAACACTGAAGCTTTCTTT	CASSQGGRVNTEAFF
NA	TRBV7-8	NA	TRBJ2-7	TGTGCCAGCAGCCTGAAAAACGACAGAAAATACTACGAGCAGTACTTC	CASSLKNDRKYYEQYF
TRBD1	TRBV5-6	NA	TRBJ2-7	TGTGCCAGCAGCTCGAGACAGGGGCAGTACGAGCAGTACTTC	CASSSRQGQYEQYF
NA	TRBV15	NA	TRBJ2-2	TGTGCCACCAGCATATGGGGGCGTGGAGGGGAGCTGTTTTTT	CATSIWGRGGELFF
NA	TRBV14	NA	TRBJ2-5	TGTGCCAGCAGTTACCTAGGTCAAGAGACCCAGTACTTC	CASSYLGQETQYF
TRBD1	TRBV12-3/TRBV12-4	NA	TRBJ2-2	TGTGCCAGCAGACTCAGGGGGAGCGGGGAGCTGTTTTTT	CASRLRGSGELFF
NA	TRBV30	NA	TRBJ1-1	TGTGCCTGGAGGGGTGTGAACACTGAAGCTTTCTTT	CAWRGVNTEAFF
TRBD2	TRBV6-5	NA	TRBJ2-7	TGTGCCAGCACAAGACTAGCGGGGGGGCCTAACGAGCAGTACTTC	CASTRLAGGPNEQYF
TRBD1	TRBV10-2	NA	TRBJ1-1	TGCGCCAGCAGTTCCCAACCGGGACAGAGAACTGAAGCTTTCTTT	CASSSQPGQRTEAFF
TRBD2	TRBV3-1/TRBV3-2	NA	TRBJ2-1	TGTGCCAGCAGCCCTAGACTAGCGGGGAGCGAGCAGTTCTTC	CASSPRLAGSEQFF
NA	TRBV2	NA	TRBJ1-4	TGTGCCAGCACCCCAGGAGTGACTAATGAAAAACTGTTTTTT	CASTPGVTNEKLFF
NA	TRBV7-8	few	TRBJ2-7	TGTGCCAGCAGCTTAGCCGGGACGCCCTACGAGCAGTACTTC	CASSLAGTPYEQYF
TRBD1	TRBV6-5	once	TRBJ2-5	TGTGCCAGCAGGGACAGGGGTCAAGAGACCCAGTACTTC	CASRDRGQETQYF
TRBD1	TRBV30	NA	TRBJ1-2	TGTGCCTGGAGGCGAAGAACAGGGGGTTATGGCTACACCTTC	CAWRRRTGGYGYTF
TRBD1	TRBV9	few	TRBJ2-2	TGTGCCAGCAGCGTTCGGACAGGGGGACTGAACACCGGGGAGCTGTTTTTT	CASSVRTGGLNTGELFF
TRBD1	TRBV5-6	NA	TRBJ1-3	TGTGCCAGCACCAAAGGGACAGGGGCTGGAAACACCATATATTTT	CASTKGTGAGNTIYF
NA	TRBV9	NA	TRBJ2-2	TGTGCCAGCAGCGCAATCACCGGGGAGCTGTTTTTT	CASSAITGELFF
NA	TRBV7-9	once	TRBJ2-5	TGTGCCAGCAGCTTAGGGCAGCCCCAAGAGACCCAGTACTTC	CASSLGQPQETQYF
TRBD2	TRBV10-1	NA	TRBJ2-5	TGCGCCAGCAGTGAGTCGGCGGGAGGGGGGGGAGAGACCCAGTACTTC	CASSESAGGGGETQYF
NA	TRBV30	NA	TRBJ1-2	TGTGCCGATGCGCGGCAGCTCAACTATGGCTACACCTTC	CADARQLNYGYTF
NA	TRBV5-1	NA	TRBJ2-5	TGCGCCAGCAGCACGGAGTACCAAGAGACCCAGTACTTC	CASSTEYQETQYF
NA	TRBV7-2	NA	TRBJ1-6	TGTGCCAGCAGCTTAGTAGCACAAGGGTACTCTTCACCCCTCCACTTT	CASSLVAQGYSSPLHF
TRBD2	TRBV3-1/TRBV3-2	NA	TRBJ2-1	TGTGCCAGCAGCCAGATCGGCGGGGGGGGCGGCGATGAGCAGTTCTTC	CASSQIGGGGGDEQFF
TRBD1	TRBV10-3	NA	TRBJ1-2	TGTGCCATCAGTGAGTCGCCGGGACAGGCAGGCACTAACTATGGCTACACCTTC	CAISESPGQAGTNYGYTF